The 15 T cell receptor beta chains in this list originate from one sample, sequenced in a study of T-cell reconstitution after alpha-beta-depleted transplantation in children. Unique molecular identifiers tagged the TCRbeta library. TCRdb redid the calling of the PCR reads with MiXCR, one entry per CDR3 protein. There are over 550,000 distinct CDR3 sequences in the sample; about 11% occur only once, and 4% to 5% lies in the top ten. Specimen: PBMCs from the stem cell graft donor, collected from the stem cell graft. These receptors were collected from a human donor who donated a stem cell graft to a child with acute myeloid leukemia.

The genes are TRBV7-9 and TRBJ2-5; D is tentatively TRBD1 or TRBD2 (5 bases each). V dropped 2 bases and J dropped 5 bases, with 12 bases sitting between them. The CDR3 is 14 amino acids. CDR1 is SEHNR, CDR2 FQNEAQ, per germline (reference sequence). The CDR3 coding sequence is TGTGCCAGCAGCTTATCGCTGGGACCGGAGACCCAGTACTTC. It specifies CASSLSLGPETQYF.

This clonotype was found many times. The CDR3 nucleotides are TGTGCCTGGAGCGCAGATGGGGGGAGGAATGAGCAGTTCTTC. Amino acids: CAWSADGGRNEQFF. The chain recombines TRBV30 with TRBJ2-1; TRBD2 is a possible D gene (6 bases). V was shortened by 3 bases and J by 7 bases, with 16 bases between the two germline ends. This CDR3 comprises 14 residues. CDR1 GTSNPN and CDR2 SVGIG come from the germline V gene (reference sequence).

The chain employs TRBV6-2 or TRBV6-3 and TRBJ1-1, with 9 bases that match TRBD1. Germline V gives CDR1 MNHEY, CDR2 SVGEGT. The junction had 0 bases not matched to a gene; V was cut back by 2 bases and J by 2 bases. This CDR3 has 14 amino acids. CDR3 sequence (DNA): TGTGCCAGCAGTTACACAGGGGGCAACACTGAAGCTTTCTTT. Translation gives CASSYTGGNTEAFF.

V usage is TRBV11-3 and J usage is TRBJ1-2; D not certain. The germline V gene has CDR1 SGHNT and CDR2 YENEEA. This CDR3 region has 13 residues. The V gene lost 0 bases and the J gene lost 9 bases, with 11 bases spanning the gap. The CDR3 nucleotides read TGTGCCAGCAGCTTAGATCCCCCTATTAGCTACACCTTC. This sequence encodes CASSLDPPISYTF. The variable domain in full, with the rest retrieved from reference TRBV11-3 and TRBJ1-2, is EAGVVQSPRYKIIEKKQPVAFWCNPISGHNTLYWYLQNLGQGPELLIRYENEEAVDDSQLPKDRFSAERLKGVDSTLKIQPAELGDSAVYLCASSLDPPISYTFGSGTRLTVV.

This clonotype has just a few counts. The chain couples TRBV10-3 to TRBJ1-1, with unresolved D. This CDR3 has 13 amino acids. Germline lookup yields CDR1 ENHRY and CDR2 SYGVKD. The V end lost 6 bases, the J end lost 1 base, and 9 bases lay between the germline ends. The CDR3 coding sequence is TGTGCCATCAGATTTCGAGGGAACACTGAAGCTTTCTTT. Its translation: CAIRFRGNTEAFF.

This clonotype occurred a few times. The CDR3 reads CASTLRGRDLRYEQYF. CDR3 coding DNA: TGTGCCAGCACCTTAAGGGGCCGGGACTTACGCTACGAGCAGTACTTC. This chain joins TRBV28 and TRBJ2-7; TRBD2 might be the D (6 bases). CDR1 and CDR2 (germline): MDHEN, SYDVKM. This CDR3 has 16 amino acids. Trimming cost V 7 bases and J 3 bases, with 22 bases left between them. Variable domain in full (rest from reference TRBV28 and TRBJ2-7): DVKVTQSSRYLVKRTGEKVFLECVQDMDHENMFWYRQDPGLGLRLIYFSYDVKMKEKGDIPEGYSVSREKKERFSLILESASTNQTSMYLCASTLRGRDLRYEQYFGPGTRLTVT.

Only a few counts were recorded for this clonotype. The rearrangement links TRBV28 to TRBJ2-3, with D perhaps matching TRBD1 (5 bases). Per the germline V gene, CDR1 is MDHEN and CDR2 is SYDVKM. CDR3 length equals 15 residues. V shed 1 base and J shed 4 bases, with 12 bases lying between them. CDR3 coding DNA: TGTGCCAGCAGTTTATTGGGGAAAGGGGCAGATACGCAGTATTTT. This codes for CASSLLGKGADTQYF.

The rearrangement links TRBV11-3 to TRBJ2-1, with TRBD2 matching over 14 bases. Trimming took 5 bases from V and 7 from J; bases not matched to a gene: 7. Germline V gene lookup returns CDR1 SGHNT and CDR2 YENEEA. This CDR3 contains 16 residues. The CDR3 region is CASSPTGTSGRNEQFF. As DNA, the CDR3 is TGTGCCAGCAGCCCTACCGGGACTAGCGGGAGAAATGAGCAGTTCTTC. Using reference TRBV11-3 and TRBJ2-1 for the parts outside the CDR3, the full variable domain is EAGVVQSPRYKIIEKKQPVAFWCNPISGHNTLYWYLQNLGQGPELLIRYENEEAVDDSQLPKDRFSAERLKGVDSTLKIQPAELGDSAVYLCASSPTGTSGRNEQFFGPGTRLTVL.

This clonotype was recorded at least ten times. The V and J genes are TRBV4-3 and TRBJ1-3; D is uncertain. CDR3 length: 15 residues. Trimming removed 0 bases from V and 0 bases from J, with 6 bases in between. Germline V gene sequence: CDR1 LGHNA, CDR2 YSLEER. This CDR3 is CASSQDRDSGNTIYF. DNA of the CDR3: TGCGCCAGCAGCCAAGATCGGGACTCTGGAAACACCATATATTTT.

The rearrangement uses TRBV20-1 and TRBJ2-2; 7 nucleotides match TRBD1. This CDR3 comprises 14 residues. The germline V gene encodes CDR1 DFQATT and CDR2 SNEGSKA (reference sequence). Trimming cost V 5 bases and J 5 bases; bases outside gene matches: 8. The CDR3 loop is CSAPDRAGTGELFF. The CDR3 DNA is TGCAGTGCTCCTGACAGGGCTGGGACCGGGGAGCTGTTTTTT.

The rearrangement joins TRBV7-2 to TRBJ1-3; D is undetermined. The CDR3 length is 14 residues. The germline CDR1 and CDR2 sequences are SGHTA and FQGNSA. Trimming took 5 bases from V and 4 from J, leaving 12 bases between them. CDR3 protein: CASSRTTWGNTIYF. The CDR3 DNA reads TGTGCCAGCAGCCGGACCACTTGGGGAAACACCATATATTTT.

The genes are TRBV20-1 and TRBJ2-5, with D tentatively TRBD1 or TRBD2 (5 bases each). The CDR3 runs to 13 residues. V was cut by 5 bases and J by 2 bases, with 12 bases left in between. Germline V gene data show CDR1 as DFQATT and CDR2 as SNEGSKA (reference sequence). CDR3 bases: TGCAGTGCTCCTCCGGGGCCACAAGAGACCCAGTACTTC. Residues: CSAPPGPQETQYF.

This clonotype has more than one count but fewer than ten. The chain employs TRBV6-6 and TRBJ1-1, with unresolved D. The CDR3 is made up of 13 amino acids. Germline CDR1 MNHNY, CDR2 SVGAGI (reference sequence). V lost 7 bases, J lost 1 base, and 10 bases lay in between. This CDR3 reads CASTRLTNTEAFF. CDR3 nucleotide sequence: TGTGCCAGCACCAGGCTTACGAACACTGAAGCTTTCTTT.

This clonotype was observed a few times. The chain has TRBV6-1 and TRBJ2-5; D might be TRBD1 (6 bases). The germline CDR1 and CDR2 sequences are MNHNS and SASEGT. V was clipped by 9 bases and J by 2 bases, with 19 bases between them. There are 15 residues in the CDR3. CDR3 sequence (DNA): TGTGCCAGTAGCACGACCGGGACACAACAAGAGACCCAGTACTTC. Translated, it gives CASSTTGTQQETQYF.

Details on this clonotype: A much larger clone sits a single nucleotide away, making a read error possible. The chain joins TRBV12-3 or TRBV12-4 to TRBJ2-7; no clear D gene. The CDR3 sequence is 13 residues long. V was pared by 4 bases and J by 4 bases, with 11 bases between. The CDR3: CASSSIVVYEQYF. CDR3 DNA sequence: TGTGCCAGCAGTTCCATCGTGGTGTACGAGCAGTACTTC.